This TCR beta chain was sequenced during a study of Graves' ophthalmopathy and Graves' hyperthyroidism. Study at large: Pretreatment peripheral blood was obtained at initial diagnosis.

TCR beta CDR3 amplification used RNA transcripts. First-round RT-PCR relied on HTBI primers, and a second-round multiplex PCR came next. TCRdb re-derived calls from the multiplex PCR reads in MiXCR, one entry per CDR3 protein. The table shows under 800,000 distinct CDR3 sequences, with over 20% occurring only once. This clonotype has more than one count but fewer than ten. What it binds is not known. Stable hyperthyroidism meant no progression to ophthalmopathy within 18 months of follow-up. Study-level findings and limits: Sensitivity of roughly 64% and specificity of around 72% were achieved by the model that predicted ophthalmopathy progression. Blood samples also showed most expanded thyroid clonotypes exceeding 0.001 frequency.

Looked up from germline, CDR1 is KGHSH and CDR2 is LQKENI. Trimming took off 3 bases at V and 0 bases at J, with 9 bases between the two ends. CDR3 size: 15 residues. The rearrangement uses TRBV18 and TRBJ1-3; no clear D. This TCR derives from a young woman with stable Graves' hyperthyroidism. Some clones in this sample may be carry-over from other donors' samples. Sequences were obtained from peripheral blood. DNA for the CDR3: TGTGCCAGCTCACCGCAGGAGAGCTCTGGAAACACCATATATTTT. As protein: CASSPQESSGNTIYF.